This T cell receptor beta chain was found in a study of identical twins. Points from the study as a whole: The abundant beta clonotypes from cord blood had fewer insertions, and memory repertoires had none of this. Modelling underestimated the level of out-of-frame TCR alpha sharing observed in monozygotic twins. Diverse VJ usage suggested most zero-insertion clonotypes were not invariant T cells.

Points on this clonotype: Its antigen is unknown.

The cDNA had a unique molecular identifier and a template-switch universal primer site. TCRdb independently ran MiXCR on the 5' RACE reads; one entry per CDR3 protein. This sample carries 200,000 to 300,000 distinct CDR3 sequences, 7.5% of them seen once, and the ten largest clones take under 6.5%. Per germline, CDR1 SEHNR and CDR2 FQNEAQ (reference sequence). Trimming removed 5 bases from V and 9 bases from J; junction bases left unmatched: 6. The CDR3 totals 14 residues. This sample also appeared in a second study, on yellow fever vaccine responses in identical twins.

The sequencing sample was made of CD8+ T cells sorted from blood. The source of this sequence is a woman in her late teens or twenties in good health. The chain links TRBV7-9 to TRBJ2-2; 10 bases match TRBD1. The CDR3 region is CASSHRDRGRELFF. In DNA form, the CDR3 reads TGTGCCAGCAGCCACCGGGACAGGGGACGGGAGCTGTTTTTT.